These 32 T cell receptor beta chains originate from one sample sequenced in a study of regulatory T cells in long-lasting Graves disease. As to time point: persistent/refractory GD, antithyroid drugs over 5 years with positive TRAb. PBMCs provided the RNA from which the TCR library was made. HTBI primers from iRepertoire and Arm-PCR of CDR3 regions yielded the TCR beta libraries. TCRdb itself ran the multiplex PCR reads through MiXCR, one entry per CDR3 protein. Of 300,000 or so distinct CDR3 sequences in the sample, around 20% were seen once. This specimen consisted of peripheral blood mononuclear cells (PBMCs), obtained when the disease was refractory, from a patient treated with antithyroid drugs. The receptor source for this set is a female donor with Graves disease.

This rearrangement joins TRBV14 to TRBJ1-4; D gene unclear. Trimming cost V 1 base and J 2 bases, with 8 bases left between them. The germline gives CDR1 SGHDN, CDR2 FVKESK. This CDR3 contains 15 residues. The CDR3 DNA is TGTGCCAGCAGCCAAGCCCGGCGGACTAATGAAAAACTGTTTTTT. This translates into CASSQARRTNEKLFF.

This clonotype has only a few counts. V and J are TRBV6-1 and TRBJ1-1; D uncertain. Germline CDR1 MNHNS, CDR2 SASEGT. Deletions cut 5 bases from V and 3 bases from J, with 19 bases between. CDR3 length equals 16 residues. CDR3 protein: CASSPKFRSRYTEAFF. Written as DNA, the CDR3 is TGTGCCAGCAGTCCTAAATTCAGGAGTAGATACACTGAAGCTTTCTTT.

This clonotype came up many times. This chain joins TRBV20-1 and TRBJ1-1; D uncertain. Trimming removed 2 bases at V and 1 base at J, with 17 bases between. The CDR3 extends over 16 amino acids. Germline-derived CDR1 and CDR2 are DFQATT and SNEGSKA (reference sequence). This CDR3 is CSARSGVGGRNTEAFF. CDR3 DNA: TGCAGTGCTAGATCAGGTGTCGGTGGTCGGAACACTGAAGCTTTCTTT.

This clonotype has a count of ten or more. The CDR3 sequence: CSARDTRAEKLFF. In DNA, the CDR3 is TGCAGTGCTAGGGACACCCGGGCTGAAAAACTGTTTTTT. The rearrangement links TRBV20-1 to TRBJ1-4, with D tentatively TRBD1 (5 bases). Germline V gene sequence: CDR1 DFQATT, CDR2 SNEGSKA (reference sequence). There are 13 residues in the CDR3. Deletions cut 3 bases from V and 7 bases from J, with 12 bases between.

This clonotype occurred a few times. CDR3 protein: CAISDPGPGKLFF. CDR3 sequence (DNA): TGTGCCATCAGTGACCCGGGGCCCGGAAAACTGTTTTTT. V is TRBV10-3 and J is TRBJ1-4; TRBD1 might be the D (5 bases). The CDR3 has 13 amino acids. Germline lookup yields CDR1 ENHRY and CDR2 SYGVKD. V lost 3 bases, J lost 10 bases, and 12 bases lay in between.

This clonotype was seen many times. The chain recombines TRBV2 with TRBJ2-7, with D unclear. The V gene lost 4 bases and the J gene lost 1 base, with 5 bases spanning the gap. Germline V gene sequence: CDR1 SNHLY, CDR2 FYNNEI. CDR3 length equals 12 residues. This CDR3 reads CASSVQSYEQYF. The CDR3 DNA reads TGTGCCAGCAGTGTACAGTCCTACGAGCAGTACTTC. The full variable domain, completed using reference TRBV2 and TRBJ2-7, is EPEVTQTPSHQVTQMGQEVILRCVPISNHLYFYWYRQILGQKVEFLVSFYNNEISEKSEIFDDQFSVERPDGSNFTLKIRSTKLEDSAMYFCASSVQSYEQYFGPGTRLTVT.

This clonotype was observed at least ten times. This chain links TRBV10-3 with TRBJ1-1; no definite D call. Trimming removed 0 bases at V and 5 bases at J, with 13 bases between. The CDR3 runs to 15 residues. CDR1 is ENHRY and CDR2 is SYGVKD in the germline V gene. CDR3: CAISESQVGWTEAFF. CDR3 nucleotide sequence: TGTGCCATCAGTGAGTCGCAAGTGGGGTGGACTGAAGCTTTCTTT.

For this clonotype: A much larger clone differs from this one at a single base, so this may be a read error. The CDR3, as DNA: TGCAGCAGCACGGAGGACGGCGGTCTCGGAGCTTTCTTT. Its translation: CSSTEDGGLGAFF. This chain connects TRBV29-1 to TRBJ1-1; D unclear. The CDR3 runs 13 residues. V was cut by 8 bases and J by 10 bases, with 23 bases left in between. CDR1 and CDR2 from the germline V gene are SQVTM and ANQGSEA.

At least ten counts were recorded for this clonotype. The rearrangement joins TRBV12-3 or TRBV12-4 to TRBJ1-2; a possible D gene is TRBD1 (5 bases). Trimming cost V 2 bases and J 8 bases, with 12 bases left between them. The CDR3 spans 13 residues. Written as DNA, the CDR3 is TGTGCCAGCAGTTTACAGGGTGAGGGGGGCTACACCTTC. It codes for CASSLQGEGGYTF.

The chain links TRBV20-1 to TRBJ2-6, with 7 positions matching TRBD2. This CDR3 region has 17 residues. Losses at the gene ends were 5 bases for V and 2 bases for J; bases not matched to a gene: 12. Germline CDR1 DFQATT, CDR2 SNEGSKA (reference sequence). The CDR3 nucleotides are TGCAGTGCTCCTCAGGGAGGGCTAGCCCCTGGGGCCAACGTCCTGACTTTC. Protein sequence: CSAPQGGLAPGANVLTF.

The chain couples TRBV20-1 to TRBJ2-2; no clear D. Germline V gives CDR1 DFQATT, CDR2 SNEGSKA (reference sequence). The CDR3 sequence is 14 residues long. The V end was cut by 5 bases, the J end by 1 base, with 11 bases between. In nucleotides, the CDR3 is TGCAGTGCTGGGTGGGGTTTGAACACCGGGGAGCTGTTTTTT. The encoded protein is CSAGWGLNTGELFF.

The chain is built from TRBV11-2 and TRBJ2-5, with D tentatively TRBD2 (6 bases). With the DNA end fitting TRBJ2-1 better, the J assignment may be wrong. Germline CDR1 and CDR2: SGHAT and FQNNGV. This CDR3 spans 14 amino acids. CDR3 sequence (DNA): TGTGCCAGCAGCTTTGGGACTCCTAAAATTGAGCAGTTCTTC. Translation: CASSFGTPKIEQFF.

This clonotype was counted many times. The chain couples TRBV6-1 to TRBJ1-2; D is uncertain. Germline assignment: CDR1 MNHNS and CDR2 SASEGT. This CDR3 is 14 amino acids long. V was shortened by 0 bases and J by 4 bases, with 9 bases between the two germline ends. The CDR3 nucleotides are TGTGCCAGCAGTGAAGCGCCAAGACTCTATGGCTACACCTTC. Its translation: CASSEAPRLYGYTF.

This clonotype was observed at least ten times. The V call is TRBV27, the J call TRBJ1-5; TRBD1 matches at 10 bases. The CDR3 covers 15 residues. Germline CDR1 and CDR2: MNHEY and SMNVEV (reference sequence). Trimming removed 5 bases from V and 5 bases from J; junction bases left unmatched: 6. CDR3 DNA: TGTGCCAGCAGTGGATCCGGGACAGGGGATCAGCCCCAGCATTTT. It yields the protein CASSGSGTGDQPQHF.

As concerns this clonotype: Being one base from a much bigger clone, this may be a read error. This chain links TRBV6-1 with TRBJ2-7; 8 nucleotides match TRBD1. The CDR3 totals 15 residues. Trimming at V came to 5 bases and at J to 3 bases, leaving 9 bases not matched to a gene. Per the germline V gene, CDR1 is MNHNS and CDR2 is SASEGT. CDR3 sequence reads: CASSRDQQGVYEQYF. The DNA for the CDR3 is TGTGCCAGCAGTAGGGACCAACAGGGGGTCTACGAGCAGTACTTC.

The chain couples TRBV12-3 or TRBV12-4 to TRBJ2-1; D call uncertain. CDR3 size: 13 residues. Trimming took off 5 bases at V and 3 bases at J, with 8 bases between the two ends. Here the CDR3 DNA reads TGTGCCAGCAGTCCAAATCTCTACAATGAGCAGTTCTTC. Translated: CASSPNLYNEQFF.

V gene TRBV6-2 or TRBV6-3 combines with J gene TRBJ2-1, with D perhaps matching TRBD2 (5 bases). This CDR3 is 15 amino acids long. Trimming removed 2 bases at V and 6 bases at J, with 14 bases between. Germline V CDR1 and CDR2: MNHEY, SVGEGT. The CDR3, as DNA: TGTGCCAGCAGTTACCCCGGACGGGAACTCAATGAGCAGTTCTTC. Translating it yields CASSYPGRELNEQFF.

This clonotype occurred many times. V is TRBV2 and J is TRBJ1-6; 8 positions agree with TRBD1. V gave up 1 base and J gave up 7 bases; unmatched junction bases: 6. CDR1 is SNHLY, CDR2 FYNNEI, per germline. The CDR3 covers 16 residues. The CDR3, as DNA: TGTGCCAGCAGTGAAGGCAGGGGGCAACGGAATTCACCCCTCCACTTT. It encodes CASSEGRGQRNSPLHF.

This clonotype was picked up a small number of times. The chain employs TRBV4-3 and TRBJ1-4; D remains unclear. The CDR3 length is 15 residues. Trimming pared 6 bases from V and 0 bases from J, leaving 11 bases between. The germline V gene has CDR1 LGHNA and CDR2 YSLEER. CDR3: CASRRHLATNEKLFF. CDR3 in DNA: TGCGCCAGCAGACGACACCTTGCAACTAATGAAAAACTGTTTTTT.

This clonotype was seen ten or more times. The CDR3 bases are TGTGCCTGGAGCCGAGGACTGCTCTTGGGTCAGCCCCAGCATTTT. It is translated as CAWSRGLLLGQPQHF. V and J are TRBV30 and TRBJ1-5, with no clear D. The ends were cut back, 3 bases at V and 6 bases at J, with 18 bases in the middle. The germline V gene encodes CDR1 GTSNPN and CDR2 SVGIG (reference sequence). The CDR3 has 15 residues.

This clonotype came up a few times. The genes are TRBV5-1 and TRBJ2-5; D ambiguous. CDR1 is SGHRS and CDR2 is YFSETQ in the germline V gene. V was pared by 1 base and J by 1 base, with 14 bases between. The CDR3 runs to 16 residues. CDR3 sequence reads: CASSLSPATGQETQYF. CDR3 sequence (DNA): TGCGCCAGCAGCTTGTCCCCCGCGACGGGCCAAGAGACCCAGTACTTC. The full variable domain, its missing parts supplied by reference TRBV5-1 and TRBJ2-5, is KAGVTQTPRYLIKTRGQQVTLSCSPISGHRSVSWYQQTPGQGLQFLFEYFSETQRNKGNFPGRFSGRQFSNSRSEMNVSTLELGDSALYLCASSLSPATGQETQYFGPGTRLLVL.

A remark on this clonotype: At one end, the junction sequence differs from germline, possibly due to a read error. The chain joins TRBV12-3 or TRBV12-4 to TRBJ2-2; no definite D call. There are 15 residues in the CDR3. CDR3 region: CAGRPGRTVTGELFF. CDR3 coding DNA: TGTGCCGGCAGACCCGGACGGACGGTAACCGGGGAGCTGTTTTTT.

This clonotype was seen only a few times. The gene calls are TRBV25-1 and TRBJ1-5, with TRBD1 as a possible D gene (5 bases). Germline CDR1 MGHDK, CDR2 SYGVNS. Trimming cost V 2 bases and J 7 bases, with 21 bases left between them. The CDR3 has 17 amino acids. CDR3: CASSEGPRGGDLQPQHF. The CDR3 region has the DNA TGTGCCAGCAGTGAAGGGCCCCGTGGAGGGGATCTCCAGCCCCAGCATTTT.

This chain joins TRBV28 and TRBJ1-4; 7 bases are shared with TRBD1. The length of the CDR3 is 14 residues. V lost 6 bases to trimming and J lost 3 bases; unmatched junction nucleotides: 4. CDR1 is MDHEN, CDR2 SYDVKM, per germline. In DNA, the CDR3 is TGTGCCAGCAGATGGACAGGCGCTAATGAAAAACTGTTTTTT. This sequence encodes CASRWTGANEKLFF.

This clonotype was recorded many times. The CDR3 bases are TGTGCCAGCAGCCTCGGGGAGGTCACCTACGAGCAGTACTTC. Protein: CASSLGEVTYEQYF. The V call is TRBV13, the J call TRBJ2-7; D might be TRBD2 (6 bases). This CDR3 is built from 14 residues. V lost 5 bases and J 2 bases, leaving 13 bases between the germline ends. CDR1 is PRHDT, CDR2 FYEKMQ, per germline (reference sequence). The full variable domain, rest sourced from reference TRBV13 and TRBJ2-7, is AAGVIQSPRHLIKEKRETATLKCYPIPRHDTVYWYQQGPGQDPQFLISFYEKMQSDKGSIPDRFSAQQFSDYHSELNMSSLELGDSALYFCASSLGEVTYEQYFGPGTRLTVT.

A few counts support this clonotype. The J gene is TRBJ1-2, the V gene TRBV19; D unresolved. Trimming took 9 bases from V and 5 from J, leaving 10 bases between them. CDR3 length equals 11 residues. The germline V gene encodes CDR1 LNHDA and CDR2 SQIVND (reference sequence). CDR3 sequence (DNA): TGTGCCAGCAATGGGGTTTATGGCTACACCTTC. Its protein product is CASNGVYGYTF.

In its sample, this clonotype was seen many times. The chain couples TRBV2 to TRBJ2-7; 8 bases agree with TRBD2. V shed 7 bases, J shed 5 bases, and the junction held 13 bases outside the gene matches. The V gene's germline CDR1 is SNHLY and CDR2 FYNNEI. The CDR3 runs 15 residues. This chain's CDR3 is CASMGGGFHTNEQYF. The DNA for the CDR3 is TGTGCCAGCATGGGCGGGGGGTTCCATACCAACGAGCAGTACTTC.

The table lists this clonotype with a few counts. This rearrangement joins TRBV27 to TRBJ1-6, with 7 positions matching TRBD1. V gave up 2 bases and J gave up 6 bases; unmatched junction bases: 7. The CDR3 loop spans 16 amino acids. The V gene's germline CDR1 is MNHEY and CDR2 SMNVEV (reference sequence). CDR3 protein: CASSLSPGQINSPLHF. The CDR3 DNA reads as TGTGCCAGCAGTTTAAGTCCGGGACAGATTAATTCACCCCTCCACTTT.

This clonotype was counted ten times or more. CDR3 protein: CASSPWTAIGETQYF. The CDR3 DNA sequence: TGTGCCAGCAGTCCATGGACAGCTATAGGGGAGACCCAGTACTTC. The chain employs TRBV28 and TRBJ2-5; a possible D gene is TRBD1 (6 bases). Looked up from germline, CDR1 is MDHEN and CDR2 is SYDVKM. This CDR3 has 15 amino acids. Deletions cut 5 bases from V and 5 bases from J, with 18 bases between.

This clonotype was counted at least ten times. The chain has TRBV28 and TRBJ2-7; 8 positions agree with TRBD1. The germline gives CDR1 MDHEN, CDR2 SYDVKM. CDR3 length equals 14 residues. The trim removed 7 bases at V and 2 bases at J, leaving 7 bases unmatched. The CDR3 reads CASNSGQGAYEQYF. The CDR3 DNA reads TGTGCCAGCAACTCCGGACAGGGCGCCTACGAGCAGTACTTC. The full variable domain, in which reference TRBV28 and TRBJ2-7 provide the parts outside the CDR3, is DVKVTQSSRYLVKRTGEKVFLECVQDMDHENMFWYRQDPGLGLRLIYFSYDVKMKEKGDIPEGYSVSREKKERFSLILESASTNQTSMYLCASNSGQGAYEQYFGPGTRLTVT.

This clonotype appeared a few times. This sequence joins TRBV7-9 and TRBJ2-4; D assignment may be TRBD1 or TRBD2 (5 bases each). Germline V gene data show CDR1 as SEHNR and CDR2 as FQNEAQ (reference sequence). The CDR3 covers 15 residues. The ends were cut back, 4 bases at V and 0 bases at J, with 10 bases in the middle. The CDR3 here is CASSSTGLAKNIQYF. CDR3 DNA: TGTGCCAGCAGCTCTACAGGACTAGCCAAAAACATTCAGTACTTC. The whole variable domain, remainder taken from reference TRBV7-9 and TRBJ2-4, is DTGVSQNPRHKITKRGQNVTFRCDPISEHNRLYWYRQTLGQGPEFLTYFQNEAQLEKSRLLSDRFSAERPKGSFSTLEIQRTEQGDSAMYLCASSSTGLAKNIQYFGAGTRLSVL.

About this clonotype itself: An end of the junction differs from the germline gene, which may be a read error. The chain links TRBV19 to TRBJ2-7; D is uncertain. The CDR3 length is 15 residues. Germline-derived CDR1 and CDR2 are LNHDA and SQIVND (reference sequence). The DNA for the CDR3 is TGTGCCAGTGGTATTTATGGCGGACCCTCCTACGAGCAGTACTTC. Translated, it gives CASGIYGGPSYEQYF.